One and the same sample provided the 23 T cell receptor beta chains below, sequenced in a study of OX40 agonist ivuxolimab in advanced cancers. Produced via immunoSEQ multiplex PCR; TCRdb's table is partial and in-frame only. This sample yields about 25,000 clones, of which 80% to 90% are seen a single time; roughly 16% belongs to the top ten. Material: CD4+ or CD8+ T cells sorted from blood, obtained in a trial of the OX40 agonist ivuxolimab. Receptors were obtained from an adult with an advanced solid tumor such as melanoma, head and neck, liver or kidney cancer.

CDR3 loop: CASSHEGTGELFF. The CDR3 bases are TGCGCCAGCAGCCACGAGGGCACCGGGGAGCTGTTTTTT. This rearrangement joins TRBV4-1 to TRBJ2-2; D perhaps matches TRBD2 (5 bases). The V end lost 3 bases, the J end lost 4 bases, and 6 bases lay between the germline ends. The CDR3 spans 13 residues. The germline gives CDR1 MGHRA, CDR2 YSYEKL.

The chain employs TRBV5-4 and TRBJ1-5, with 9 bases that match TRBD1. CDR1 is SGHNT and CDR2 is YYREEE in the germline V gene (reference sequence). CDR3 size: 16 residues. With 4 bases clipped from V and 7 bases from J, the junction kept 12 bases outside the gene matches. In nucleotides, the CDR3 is TGTGCCAGCAGCCTAAATACACAGGGGGCAGGGCAGCCCCAGCATTTT. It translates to CASSLNTQGAGQPQHF.

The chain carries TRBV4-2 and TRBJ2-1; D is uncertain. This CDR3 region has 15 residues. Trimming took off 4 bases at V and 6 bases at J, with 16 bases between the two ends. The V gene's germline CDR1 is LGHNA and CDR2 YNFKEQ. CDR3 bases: TGTGCCAGCAGCCCACGTCGTCCCCCGGGCAATGAGCAGTTCTTC. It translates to CASSPRRPPGNEQFF.

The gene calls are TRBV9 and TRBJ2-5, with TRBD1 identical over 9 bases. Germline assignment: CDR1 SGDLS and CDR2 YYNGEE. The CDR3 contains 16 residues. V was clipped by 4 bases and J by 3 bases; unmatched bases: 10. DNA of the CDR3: TGTGCCAGCAGCCTCGGACAGGGGAAAGGGAAAGAGACCCAGTACTTC. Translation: CASSLGQGKGKETQYF.

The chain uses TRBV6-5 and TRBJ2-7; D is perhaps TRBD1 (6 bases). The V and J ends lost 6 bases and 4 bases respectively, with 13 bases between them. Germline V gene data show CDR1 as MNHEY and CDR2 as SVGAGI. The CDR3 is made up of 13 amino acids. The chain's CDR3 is CASRPGHLYEQYF. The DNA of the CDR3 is TGTGCCAGCAGGCCGGGACACCTATACGAGCAGTACTTC.

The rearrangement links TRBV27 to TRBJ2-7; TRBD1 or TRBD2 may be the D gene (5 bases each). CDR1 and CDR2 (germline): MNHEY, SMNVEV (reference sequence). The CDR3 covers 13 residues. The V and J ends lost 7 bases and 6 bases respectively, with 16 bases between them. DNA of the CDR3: TGTGCCAGCATGAGAGGGGATGGGCGCGAGCAGTACTTC. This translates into CASMRGDGREQYF.

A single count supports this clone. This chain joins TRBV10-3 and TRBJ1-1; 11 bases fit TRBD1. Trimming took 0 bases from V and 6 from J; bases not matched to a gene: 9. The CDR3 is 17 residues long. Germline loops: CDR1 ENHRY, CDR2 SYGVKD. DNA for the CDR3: TGTGCCATCAGTGAGTCGTGGACAGGGGGCTCTGATCCTGAAGCTTTCTTT. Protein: CAISESWTGGSDPEAFF.

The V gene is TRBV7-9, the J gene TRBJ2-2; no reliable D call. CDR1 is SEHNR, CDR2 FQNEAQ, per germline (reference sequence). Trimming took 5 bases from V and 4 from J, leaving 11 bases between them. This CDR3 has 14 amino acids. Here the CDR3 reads CASSPESVTGELFF. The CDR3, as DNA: TGTGCCAGCAGCCCAGAGTCAGTCACCGGGGAGCTGTTTTTT.

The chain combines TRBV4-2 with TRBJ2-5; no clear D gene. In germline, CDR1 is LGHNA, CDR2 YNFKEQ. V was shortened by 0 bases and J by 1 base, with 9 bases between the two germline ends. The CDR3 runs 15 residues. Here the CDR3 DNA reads TGTGCCAGCAGCCAAGAGGCAAACGGCCAAGAGACCCAGTACTTC. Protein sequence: CASSQEANGQETQYF.

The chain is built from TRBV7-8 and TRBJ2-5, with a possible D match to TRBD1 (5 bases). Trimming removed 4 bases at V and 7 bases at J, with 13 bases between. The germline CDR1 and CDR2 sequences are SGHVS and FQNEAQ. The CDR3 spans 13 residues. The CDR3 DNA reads TGTGCCAGCAGCTCTCAGGGATTGGGGACCCAGTACTTC. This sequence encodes CASSSQGLGTQYF.

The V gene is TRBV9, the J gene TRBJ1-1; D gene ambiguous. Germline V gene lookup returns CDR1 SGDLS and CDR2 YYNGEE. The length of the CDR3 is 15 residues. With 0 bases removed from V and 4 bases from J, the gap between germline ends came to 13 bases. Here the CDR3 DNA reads TGTGCCAGCAGCGTAGTGGCGGGGTGGGGCACTGAAGCTTTCTTT. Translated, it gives CASSVVAGWGTEAFF.

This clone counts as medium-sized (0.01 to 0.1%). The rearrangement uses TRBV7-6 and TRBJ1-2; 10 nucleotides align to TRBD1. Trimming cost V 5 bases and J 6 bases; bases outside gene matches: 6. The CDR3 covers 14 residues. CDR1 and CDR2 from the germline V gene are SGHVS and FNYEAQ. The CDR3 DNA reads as TGTGCCAGCAGCCCAAGGACAGGGGGTGATGGCTACACCTTC. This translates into CASSPRTGGDGYTF. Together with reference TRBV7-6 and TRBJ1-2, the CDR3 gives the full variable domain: GAGVSQSPRYKVTKRGQDVALRCDPISGHVSLYWYRQALGQGPEFLTYFNYEAQQDKSGLPNDRFSAERPEGSISTLTIQRTEQRDSAMYRCASSPRTGGDGYTFGSGTRLTVV.

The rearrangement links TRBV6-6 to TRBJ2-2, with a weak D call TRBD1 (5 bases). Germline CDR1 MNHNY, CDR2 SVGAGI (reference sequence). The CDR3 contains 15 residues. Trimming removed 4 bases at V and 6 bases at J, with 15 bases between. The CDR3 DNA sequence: TGTGCCAGCAGTTCCACGACAGAGTGGGCCGGGGAGCTGTTTTTT. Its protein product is CASSSTTEWAGELFF.

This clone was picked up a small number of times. CDR3 sequence: CASSLGELTEAFF. CDR3 nucleotide sequence: TGTGCCAGCAGCTTGGGTGAACTCACTGAAGCTTTCTTT. The chain links TRBV27 to TRBJ1-1; D not resolved. V lost 6 bases and J 4 bases, leaving 12 bases between the germline ends. Germline lookup yields CDR1 MNHEY and CDR2 SMNVEV (reference sequence). The CDR3 sequence is 13 residues long.

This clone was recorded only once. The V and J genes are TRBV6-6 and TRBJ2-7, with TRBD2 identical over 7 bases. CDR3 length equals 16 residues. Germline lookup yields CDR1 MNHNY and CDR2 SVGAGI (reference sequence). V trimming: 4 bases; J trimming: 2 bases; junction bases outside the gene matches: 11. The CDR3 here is CASSSSLAEVTYEQYF. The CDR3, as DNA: TGTGCCAGCAGTTCCTCCCTAGCGGAGGTTACCTACGAGCAGTACTTC.

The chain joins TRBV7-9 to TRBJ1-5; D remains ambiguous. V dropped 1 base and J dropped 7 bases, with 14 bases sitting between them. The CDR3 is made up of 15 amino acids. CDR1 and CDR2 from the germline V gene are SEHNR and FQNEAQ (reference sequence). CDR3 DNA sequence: TGTGCCAGCAGCTTAGGGGGAGTTAGGGAGCAGCCCCAGCATTTT. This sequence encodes CASSLGGVREQPQHF.

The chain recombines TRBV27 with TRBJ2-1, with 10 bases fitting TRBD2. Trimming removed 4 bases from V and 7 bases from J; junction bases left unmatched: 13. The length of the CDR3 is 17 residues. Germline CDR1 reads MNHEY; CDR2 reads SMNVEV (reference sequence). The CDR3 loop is CASSSMGSGGIRNEQFF. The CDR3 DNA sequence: TGTGCCAGCAGTTCAATGGGTAGCGGGGGGATTAGGAATGAGCAGTTCTTC.

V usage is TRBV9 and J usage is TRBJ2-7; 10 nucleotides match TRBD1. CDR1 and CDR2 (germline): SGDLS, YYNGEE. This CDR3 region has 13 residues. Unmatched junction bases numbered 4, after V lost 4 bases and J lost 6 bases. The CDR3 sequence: CASSPRDRGEQYF. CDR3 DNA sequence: TGTGCCAGCAGCCCGAGGGACAGGGGCGAGCAGTACTTC.

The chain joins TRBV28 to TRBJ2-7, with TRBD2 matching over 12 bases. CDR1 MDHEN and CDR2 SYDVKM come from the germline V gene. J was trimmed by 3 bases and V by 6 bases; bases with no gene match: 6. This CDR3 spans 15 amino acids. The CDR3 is CASRMTSGRGYEQYF. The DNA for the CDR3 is TGTGCCAGCAGGATGACTAGCGGGAGAGGCTACGAGCAGTACTTC.

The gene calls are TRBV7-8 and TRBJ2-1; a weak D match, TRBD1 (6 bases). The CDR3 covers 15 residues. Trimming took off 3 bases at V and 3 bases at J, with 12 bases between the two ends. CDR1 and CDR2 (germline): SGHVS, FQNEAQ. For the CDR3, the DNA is TGTGCCAGCAGCTTCTCAAGGGGGATCTACAATGAGCAGTTCTTC. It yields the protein CASSFSRGIYNEQFF.

The CDR3 spells CASEGIRNYGYTF. Written as DNA, the CDR3 is TGTGCCAGCGAGGGGATTAGGAACTATGGCTACACCTTC. This rearrangement joins TRBV28 to TRBJ1-2; maybe TRBD1 (5 bases). The V gene lost 8 bases and the J gene lost 2 bases, with 12 bases spanning the gap. The CDR3 runs 13 residues. Germline CDR1 MDHEN, CDR2 SYDVKM.

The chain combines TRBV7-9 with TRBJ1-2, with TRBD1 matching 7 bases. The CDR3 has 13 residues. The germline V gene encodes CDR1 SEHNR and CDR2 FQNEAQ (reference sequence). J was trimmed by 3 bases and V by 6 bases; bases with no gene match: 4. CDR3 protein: CASSPGTDYGYTF. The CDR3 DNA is TGTGCCAGCAGTCCCGGGACAGACTATGGCTACACCTTC.

Written as DNA, the CDR3 is TGTGCCAGCAGCTTAGGGACCGCGAACACCGGGGAGCTGTTTTTT. Translated, it gives CASSLGTANTGELFF. The rearrangement links TRBV5-4 to TRBJ2-2; D is possibly TRBD1 or TRBD2 (5 bases each). The CDR3 runs to 15 residues. Trimming took off 2 bases at V and 0 bases at J, with 8 bases between the two ends. Germline V gives CDR1 SGHNT, CDR2 YYREEE (reference sequence).